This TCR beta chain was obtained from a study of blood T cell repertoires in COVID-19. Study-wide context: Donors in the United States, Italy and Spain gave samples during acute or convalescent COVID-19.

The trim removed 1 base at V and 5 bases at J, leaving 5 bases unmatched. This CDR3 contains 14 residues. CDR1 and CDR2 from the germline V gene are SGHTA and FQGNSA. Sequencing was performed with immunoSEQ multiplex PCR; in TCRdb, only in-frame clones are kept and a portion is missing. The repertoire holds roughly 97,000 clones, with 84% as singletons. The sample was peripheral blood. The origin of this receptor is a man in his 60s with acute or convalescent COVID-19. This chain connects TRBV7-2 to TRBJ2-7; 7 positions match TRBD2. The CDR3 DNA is TGTGCCAGCAGCTTAGGCGGGAGAGGGGACGAGCAGTACGTC. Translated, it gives CASSLGGRGDEQYV.